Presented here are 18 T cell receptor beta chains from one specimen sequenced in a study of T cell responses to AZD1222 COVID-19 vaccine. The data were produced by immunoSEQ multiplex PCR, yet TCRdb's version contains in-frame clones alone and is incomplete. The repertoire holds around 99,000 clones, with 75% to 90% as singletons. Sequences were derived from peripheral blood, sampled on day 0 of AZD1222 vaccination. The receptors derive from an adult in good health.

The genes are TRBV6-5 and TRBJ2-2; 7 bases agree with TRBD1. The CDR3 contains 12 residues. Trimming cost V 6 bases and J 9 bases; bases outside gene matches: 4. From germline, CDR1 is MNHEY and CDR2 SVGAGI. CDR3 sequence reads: CASSLGGRELFF. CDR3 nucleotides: TGTGCCAGCAGCCTAGGGGGCAGGGAGCTGTTTTTT.

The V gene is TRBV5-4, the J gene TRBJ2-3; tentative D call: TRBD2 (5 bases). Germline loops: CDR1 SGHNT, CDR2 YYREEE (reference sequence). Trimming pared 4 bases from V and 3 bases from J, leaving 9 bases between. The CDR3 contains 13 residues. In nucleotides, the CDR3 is TGTGCCAGCAGCCGGACGGGGACAGATACGCAGTATTTT. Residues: CASSRTGTDTQYF.

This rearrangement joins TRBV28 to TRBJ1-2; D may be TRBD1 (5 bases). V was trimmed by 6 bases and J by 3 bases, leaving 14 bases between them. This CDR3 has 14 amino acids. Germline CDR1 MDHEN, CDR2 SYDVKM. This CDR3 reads CASSQILGDYGYTF. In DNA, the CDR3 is TGTGCCAGCAGCCAAATATTGGGGGACTATGGCTACACCTTC.

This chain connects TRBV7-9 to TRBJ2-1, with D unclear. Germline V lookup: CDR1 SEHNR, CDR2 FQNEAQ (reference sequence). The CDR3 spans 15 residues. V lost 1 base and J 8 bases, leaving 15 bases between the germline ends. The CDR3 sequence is CASSLVRSPVDEQFF. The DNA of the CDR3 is TGTGCCAGCAGCTTAGTACGGAGCCCCGTCGATGAGCAGTTCTTC.

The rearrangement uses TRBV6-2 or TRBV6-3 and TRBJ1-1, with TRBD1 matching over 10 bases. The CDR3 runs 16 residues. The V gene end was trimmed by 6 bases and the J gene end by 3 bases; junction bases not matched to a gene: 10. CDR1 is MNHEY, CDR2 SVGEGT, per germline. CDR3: CASSAGDRGGDTEAFF. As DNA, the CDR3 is TGTGCCAGCAGCGCGGGGGACAGGGGAGGAGACACTGAAGCTTTCTTT.

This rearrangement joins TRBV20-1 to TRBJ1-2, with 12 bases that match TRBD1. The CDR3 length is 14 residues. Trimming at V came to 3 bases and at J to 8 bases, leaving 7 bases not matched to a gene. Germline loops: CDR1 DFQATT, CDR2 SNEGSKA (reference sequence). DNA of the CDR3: TGCAGTGCTAGTGCTAGGGACAGGGGGCTCGGCTACACCTTC. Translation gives CSASARDRGLGYTF.

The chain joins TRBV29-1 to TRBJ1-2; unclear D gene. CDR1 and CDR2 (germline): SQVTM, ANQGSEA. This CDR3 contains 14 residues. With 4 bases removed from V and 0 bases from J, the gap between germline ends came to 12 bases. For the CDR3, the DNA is TGCAGCGTTGCATCGACGGCCGCTAACTATGGCTACACCTTC. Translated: CSVASTAANYGYTF.

The chain's CDR3 is CASSEALWGQSNRQPQHF. The CDR3 DNA follows: TGTGCCAGCAGTGAAGCGCTATGGGGACAGAGCAACCGCCAGCCCCAGCATTTT. The rearrangement uses TRBV2 and TRBJ1-5; 7 positions match TRBD1. The CDR3 is made up of 18 amino acids. V shed 0 bases and J 7 bases; nucleotides not matched to a gene: 15. In germline, CDR1 is SNHLY, CDR2 FYNNEI.

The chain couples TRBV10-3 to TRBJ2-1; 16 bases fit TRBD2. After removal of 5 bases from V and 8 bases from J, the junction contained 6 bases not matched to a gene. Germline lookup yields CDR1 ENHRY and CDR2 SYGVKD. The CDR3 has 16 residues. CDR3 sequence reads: CAISQFGTSGRDEQFF. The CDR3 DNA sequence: TGTGCCATCAGTCAGTTTGGGACTAGCGGGAGGGATGAGCAGTTCTTC.

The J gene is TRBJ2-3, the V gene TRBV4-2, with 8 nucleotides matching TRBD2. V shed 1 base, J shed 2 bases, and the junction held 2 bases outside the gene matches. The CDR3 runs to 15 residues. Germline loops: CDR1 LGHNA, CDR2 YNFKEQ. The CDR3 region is CASSQGLATTDTQYF. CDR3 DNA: TGTGCCAGCAGCCAAGGACTAGCGACCACAGATACGCAGTATTTT.

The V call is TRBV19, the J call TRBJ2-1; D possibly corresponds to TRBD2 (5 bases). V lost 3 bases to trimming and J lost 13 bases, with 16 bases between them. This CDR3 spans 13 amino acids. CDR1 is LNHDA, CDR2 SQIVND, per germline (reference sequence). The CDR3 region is CASSIEGGPSQFF. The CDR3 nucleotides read TGTGCCAGTAGTATTGAGGGCGGGCCCTCTCAGTTCTTC. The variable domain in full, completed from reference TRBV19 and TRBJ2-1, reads DGGITQSPKYLFRKEGQNVTLSCEQNLNHDAMYWYRQDPGQGLRLIYYSQIVNDFQKGDIAEGYSVSREKKESFPLTVTSAQKNPTAFYLCASSIEGGPSQFFGPGTRLTVL.

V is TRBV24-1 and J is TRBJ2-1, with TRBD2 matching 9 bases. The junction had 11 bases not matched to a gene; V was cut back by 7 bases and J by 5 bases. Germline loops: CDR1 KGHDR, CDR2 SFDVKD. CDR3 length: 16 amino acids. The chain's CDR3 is CATSQSSSGIDNEQFF. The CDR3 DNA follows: TGTGCCACCAGCCAATCATCTAGCGGGATCGACAATGAGCAGTTCTTC.

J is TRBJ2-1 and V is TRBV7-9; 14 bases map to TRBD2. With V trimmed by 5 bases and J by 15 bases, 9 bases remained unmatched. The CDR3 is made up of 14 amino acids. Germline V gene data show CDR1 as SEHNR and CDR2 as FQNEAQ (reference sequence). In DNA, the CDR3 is TGTGCCAGCAGCCGGCCCGGGACTAGCGGGGGAGGGTTCTTC. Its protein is CASSRPGTSGGGFF.

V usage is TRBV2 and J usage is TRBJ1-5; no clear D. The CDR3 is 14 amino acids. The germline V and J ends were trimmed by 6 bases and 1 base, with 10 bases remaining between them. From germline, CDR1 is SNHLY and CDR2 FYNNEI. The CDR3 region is CASSLDGSNQPQHF. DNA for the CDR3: TGTGCCAGCAGCTTGGACGGCAGCAATCAGCCCCAGCATTTT.

CDR3 residues: CASSPRGWAGALENTQYF. As DNA, the CDR3 is TGTGCCAGCAGTCCACGGGGTTGGGCGGGGGCCCTCGAGAATACGCAGTATTTT. V gene TRBV6-6 combines with J gene TRBJ2-3; D might be TRBD2 (7 bases). This CDR3 contains 18 residues. Germline V CDR1 and CDR2: MNHNY, SVGAGI (reference sequence). Trimming removed 5 bases at V and 7 bases at J, with 28 bases between.

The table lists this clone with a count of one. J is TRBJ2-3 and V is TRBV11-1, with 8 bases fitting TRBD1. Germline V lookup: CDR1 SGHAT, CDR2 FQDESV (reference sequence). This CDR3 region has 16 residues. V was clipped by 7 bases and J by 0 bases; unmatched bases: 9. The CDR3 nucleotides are TGTGCCAGCACCGACAGGGGAAGCTTTAGCACAGATACGCAGTATTTT. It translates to CASTDRGSFSTDTQYF.

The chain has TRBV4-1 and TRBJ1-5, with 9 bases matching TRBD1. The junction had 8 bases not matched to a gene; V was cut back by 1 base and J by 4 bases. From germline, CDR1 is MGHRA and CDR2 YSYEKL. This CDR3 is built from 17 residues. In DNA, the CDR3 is TGCGCCAGCAGCCAAGGAGGGACAGGGTTGGGGAATCAGCCCCAGCATTTT. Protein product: CASSQGGTGLGNQPQHF.

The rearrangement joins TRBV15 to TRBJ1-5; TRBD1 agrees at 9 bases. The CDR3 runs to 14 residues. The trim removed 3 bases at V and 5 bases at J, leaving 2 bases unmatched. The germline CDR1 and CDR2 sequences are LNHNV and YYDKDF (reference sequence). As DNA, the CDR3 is TGTGCCACCAGCAGGGGACAGGGCGATCAGCCCCAGCATTTT. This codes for CATSRGQGDQPQHF.